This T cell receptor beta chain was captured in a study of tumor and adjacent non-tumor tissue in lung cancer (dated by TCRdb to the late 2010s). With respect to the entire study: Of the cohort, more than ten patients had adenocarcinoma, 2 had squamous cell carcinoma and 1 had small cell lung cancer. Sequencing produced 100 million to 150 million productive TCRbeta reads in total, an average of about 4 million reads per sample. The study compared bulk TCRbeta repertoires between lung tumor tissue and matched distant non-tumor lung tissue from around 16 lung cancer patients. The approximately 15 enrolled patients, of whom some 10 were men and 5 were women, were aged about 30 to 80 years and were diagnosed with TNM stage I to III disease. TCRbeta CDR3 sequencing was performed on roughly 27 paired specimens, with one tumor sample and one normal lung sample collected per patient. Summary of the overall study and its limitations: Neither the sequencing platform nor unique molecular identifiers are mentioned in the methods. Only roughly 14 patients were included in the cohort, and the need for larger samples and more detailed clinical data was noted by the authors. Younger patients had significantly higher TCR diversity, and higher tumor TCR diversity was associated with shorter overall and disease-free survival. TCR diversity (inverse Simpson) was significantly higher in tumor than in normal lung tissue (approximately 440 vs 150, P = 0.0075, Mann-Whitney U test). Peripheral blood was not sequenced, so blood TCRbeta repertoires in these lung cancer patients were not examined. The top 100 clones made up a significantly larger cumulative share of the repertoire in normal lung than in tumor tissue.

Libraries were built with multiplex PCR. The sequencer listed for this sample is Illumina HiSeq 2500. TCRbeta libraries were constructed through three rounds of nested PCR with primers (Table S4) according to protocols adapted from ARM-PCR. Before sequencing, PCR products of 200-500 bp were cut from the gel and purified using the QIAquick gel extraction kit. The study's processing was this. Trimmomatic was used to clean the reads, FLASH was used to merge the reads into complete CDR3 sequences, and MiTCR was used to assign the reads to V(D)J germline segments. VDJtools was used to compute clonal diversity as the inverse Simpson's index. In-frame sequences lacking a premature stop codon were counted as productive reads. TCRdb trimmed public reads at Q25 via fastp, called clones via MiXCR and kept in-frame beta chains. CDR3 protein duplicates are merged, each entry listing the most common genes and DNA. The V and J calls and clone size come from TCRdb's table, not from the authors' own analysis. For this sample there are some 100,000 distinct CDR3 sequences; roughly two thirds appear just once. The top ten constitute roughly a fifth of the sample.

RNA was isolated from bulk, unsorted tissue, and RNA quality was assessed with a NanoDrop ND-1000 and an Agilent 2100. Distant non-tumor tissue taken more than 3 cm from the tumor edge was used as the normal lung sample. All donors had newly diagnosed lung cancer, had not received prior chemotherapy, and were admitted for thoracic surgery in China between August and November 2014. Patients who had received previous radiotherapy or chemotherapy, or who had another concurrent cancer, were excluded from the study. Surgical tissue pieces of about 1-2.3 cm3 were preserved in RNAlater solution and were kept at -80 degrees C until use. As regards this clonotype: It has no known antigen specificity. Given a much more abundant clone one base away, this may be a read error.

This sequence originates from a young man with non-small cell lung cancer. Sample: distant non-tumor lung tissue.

The CDR3: CASSPRGLPGEPPQETQYF. The sequence in DNA is TGCGCCAGCAGTCCACGCGGACTACCGGGAGAGCCGCCCCAAGAGACCCAGTACTTC. The chain was built from TRBV4-1 and TRBJ2-5; the best D guess is TRBD2, with 6 bases matching. Including cysteine and phenylalanine, the CDR3 has 19 amino acids. The sequence is cut down to CDR3 DNA, 57 bases in frame from base 1. CDR1 is given as MGHRA and CDR2 as YSYEKL, both from the germline V gene. Trimming costs V 6 bases and J 1 base, and their ends lie 27 bases apart.